This T cell receptor (beta chain) was recorded in a study of cytomegalovirus exposure and HLA in healthy donors. The study ran its PCR with 60 Vbeta and 13 Jbeta primers. The protocol was immunoSEQ multiplex PCR, while the TCRdb copy is restricted to in-frame clones and leaves out a portion. The sample table sets out roughly 190,000 clones. In regard to this clone: Its target is not known.

V was pared by 7 bases and J by 5 bases, with 18 bases between. This CDR3 contains 14 residues. The germline V gene has CDR1 GTSNPN and CDR2 SVGIG (reference sequence). Study-level results: Certain sequence variants were highly shared and formed a cluster, and this cluster was likely a sequencing artifact.

The TCR was taken from a young man in good health and CMV-seronegative. Sequenced: PBMCs. This chain uses TRBV30 with TRBJ2-1; D might be TRBD2 (6 bases). CDR3 in DNA: TGTGCCTCAAACCGGGACTTGTCGAACAATGAGCAGTTCTTC. Its protein is CASNRDLSNNEQFF.